The 23 T cell receptor beta chains below were found in one sample sequenced in a study of T cell changes during pregnancy in multiple sclerosis. Profiled with immunoSEQ multiplex PCR; TCRdb holds only in-frame clones, not every one. The sample gives approximately 40,000 clones, under 95% of which show up once; 0.37% is in the top ten. Sequences were derived from CD4+ T cells from peripheral blood mononuclear cells, sampled in the third trimester of pregnancy. All receptors come from a female donor in good health, enrolled as a control in a pregnancy study.

V usage is TRBV28 and J usage is TRBJ2-7; maybe TRBD1 (5 bases). CDR1 MDHEN and CDR2 SYDVKM come from the germline V gene. This CDR3 region has 17 residues. V gave up 2 bases and J gave up 1 base, with 18 bases separating them. CDR3 sequence: CASSLPAGKKGSYEQYF. The DNA for the CDR3 is TGTGCCAGCAGTTTACCCGCAGGGAAGAAGGGATCCTACGAGCAGTACTTC.

This clone was recorded a few times. This chain uses TRBV7-8 with TRBJ1-2; D ambiguous. The CDR3 has 13 residues. V gave up 1 base and J gave up 8 bases, with 11 bases separating them. Germline V CDR1 and CDR2: SGHVS, FQNEAQ. CDR3 loop: CASSLDLGSGYTF. The CDR3 DNA sequence: TGTGCCAGCAGCTTAGATTTGGGCTCGGGCTACACCTTC.

The J gene is TRBJ2-7, the V gene TRBV9, with 11 nucleotides matching TRBD2. J gave up 5 bases and V 0 bases, and 10 bases lay outside the gene matches. In germline, CDR1 is SGDLS, CDR2 YYNGEE. This CDR3 has 17 residues. CDR3 nucleotides: TGTGCCAGCAGCGTAGCTACGGATAGCGGGGGGGCCAACGAGCAGTACTTC. It codes for CASSVATDSGGANEQYF.

The chain is built from TRBV9 and TRBJ2-3, with D perhaps TRBD1 (5 bases). This CDR3 has 15 residues. CDR1 is SGDLS and CDR2 is YYNGEE in the germline V gene. V lost 0 bases and J 2 bases, leaving 10 bases between the germline ends. CDR3 amino acids: CASSVGQFYTDTQYF. Written as DNA, the CDR3 is TGTGCCAGCAGCGTAGGACAGTTCTACACAGATACGCAGTATTTT.

The chain has TRBV5-5 and TRBJ1-1, with 7 bases that match TRBD1. Germline loops: CDR1 SGHKS, CDR2 YYEKEE (reference sequence). The CDR3 loop spans 20 amino acids. J gave up 4 bases and V 4 bases, and 25 bases lay outside the gene matches. CDR3: CASSPKQRQGLVIKVTEAFF. The CDR3 DNA is TGTGCCAGCAGCCCGAAACAACGACAGGGTTTGGTAATTAAGGTCACTGAAGCTTTCTTT.

V usage is TRBV19 and J usage is TRBJ2-5, with D possibly matching TRBD2 (5 bases). Trimming stripped 6 bases from V and 4 bases from J, with 6 bases between. The CDR3 has 11 residues. CDR1 and CDR2 (germline): LNHDA, SQIVND (reference sequence). DNA for the CDR3: TGTGCCAGTAGGGCGGGAGAGACCCAGTACTTC. It translates to CASRAGETQYF.

V is TRBV19 and J is TRBJ1-5; weak D call: TRBD1 (6 bases). CDR1 is LNHDA and CDR2 is SQIVND in the germline V gene (reference sequence). This CDR3 has 14 residues. Trimming pared 1 base from V and 4 bases from J, leaving 8 bases between. DNA of the CDR3: TGTGCCAGTAGTATAGGGCAGGGGAATCAGCCCCAGCATTTT. Its translation is CASSIGQGNQPQHF.

The chain carries TRBV10-2 and TRBJ1-6, with unresolved D. Germline CDR1 is WSHSY and CDR2 is SAAADI. The CDR3 is 17 residues long. The V and J ends lost 7 bases and 6 bases respectively, with 22 bases between them. The CDR3 sequence: CASTKRMTRLSNSPLHF. CDR3 DNA: TGCGCCAGCACTAAGAGAATGACACGCCTCTCTAATTCACCCCTCCACTTT.

CDR3 residues: CASSSGQGGTEAFF. CDR3 DNA sequence: TGCGCCAGCAGCTCTGGACAGGGTGGCACTGAAGCTTTCTTT. The rearrangement links TRBV5-1 to TRBJ1-1; 8 bases agree with TRBD1. The V segment lost 3 bases and the J segment 4 bases; nucleotides outside the gene matches: 5. The CDR3 loop spans 14 amino acids. Looked up from germline, CDR1 is SGHRS and CDR2 is YFSETQ.

The chain couples TRBV29-1 to TRBJ2-3; 12 nucleotides line up with TRBD2. After removal of 7 bases from V and 5 bases from J, the junction contained 1 base not matched to a gene. CDR3 length: 12 amino acids. Germline V CDR1 and CDR2: SQVTM, ANQGSEA. The CDR3 here is CSGTSGIDTQYF. The CDR3, as DNA: TGCAGCGGGACTAGCGGGATAGATACGCAGTATTTT.

A single count supports this clone. V is TRBV21-1 and J is TRBJ1-2; TRBD1 is the table's D call, not checked against the DNA. TRBV21-1 counts as a pseudogene. There are 14 residues in the CDR3. The CDR3 DNA is TGTGCCAGCAGCATGCACAGGGGTGGGTATGGCTACACCTTC. Translating it yields CASSMHRGGYGYTF.

This chain uses TRBV11-2 with TRBJ2-2, with D unresolved. The CDR3 is made up of 14 amino acids. V was cut by 1 base and J by 4 bases, with 7 bases left in between. The V gene's germline CDR1 is SGHAT and CDR2 FQNNGV. CDR3 in DNA: TGTGCCAGCAGCTTAGTTGGTAGCACCGGGGAGCTGTTTTTT. This gives the protein CASSLVGSTGELFF.

This clone was recorded only once. The rearrangement uses TRBV6-1 and TRBJ2-6; 7 bases are shared with TRBD2. CDR3 size: 14 residues. Germline CDR1 MNHNS, CDR2 SASEGT. Trimming cost V 11 bases and J 0 bases; bases outside gene matches: 4. CDR3 loop: CAGGGVSGANVLTF. The CDR3 bases are TGTGCCGGGGGAGGGGTCTCTGGGGCCAACGTCCTGACTTTC.

CDR3 DNA: TGTGCCAGCACTCCGACAGGGGGCGCCCCCGGGGAGCTGTTTTTT. Translated: CASTPTGGAPGELFF. The genes are TRBV9 and TRBJ2-2; TRBD1 agrees at 10 bases. Trimming removed 6 bases from V and 6 bases from J; junction bases left unmatched: 8. The CDR3 spans 15 residues. CDR1 and CDR2 (germline): SGDLS, YYNGEE. Combining the CDR3 with reference TRBV9 and TRBJ2-2 gives the whole variable domain DSGVTQTPKHLITATGQRVTLRCSPRSGDLSVYWYQQSLDQGLQFLIQYYNGEERAKGNILERFSAQQFPDLHSELNLSSLELGDSALYFCASTPTGGAPGELFFGEGSRLTVL.

This rearrangement joins TRBV5-1 to TRBJ2-3; 9 bases are a match to TRBD1. The trim removed 4 bases at V and 3 bases at J, leaving 6 bases unmatched. The CDR3 runs to 15 residues. Germline V CDR1 and CDR2: SGHRS, YFSETQ. Written as DNA, the CDR3 is TGCGCCAGCAGCCTGGGACAGGGAGGTACAGATACGCAGTATTTT. Translating it yields CASSLGQGGTDTQYF.

This rearrangement joins TRBV18 to TRBJ2-4; 8 bases line up with TRBD1. There are 15 residues in the CDR3. The V and J ends lost 3 bases and 6 bases, in that order; junction bases with no gene match: 7. Germline lookup yields CDR1 KGHSH and CDR2 LQKENI. The CDR3 sequence: CASSPGRQGRNIQYF. The CDR3, as DNA: TGTGCCAGCTCACCCGGCCGACAGGGGAGAAACATTCAGTACTTC.

This rearrangement joins TRBV27 to TRBJ1-2; the D is unclear. Trimming cost V 5 bases and J 6 bases, with 16 bases left between them. The CDR3 runs 14 residues. Germline-derived CDR1 and CDR2 are MNHEY and SMNVEV (reference sequence). CDR3 residues: CASSPASGGNGYTF. For the CDR3, the DNA is TGTGCCAGCAGTCCCGCATCAGGCGGGAATGGCTACACCTTC.

The gene calls are TRBV19 and TRBJ2-3; TRBD1 is a possible D gene (5 bases). The germline gives CDR1 LNHDA, CDR2 SQIVND (reference sequence). The CDR3 has 16 amino acids. The V gene lost 3 bases and the J gene lost 5 bases, with 18 bases spanning the gap. The CDR3 here is CASSIGASGRLDTQYF. Here the CDR3 DNA reads TGTGCCAGTAGTATTGGTGCCTCAGGGCGGCTAGATACGCAGTATTTT. Combining the CDR3 with reference TRBV19 and TRBJ2-3 gives the whole variable domain DGGITQSPKYLFRKEGQNVTLSCEQNLNHDAMYWYRQDPGQGLRLIYYSQIVNDFQKGDIAEGYSVSREKKESFPLTVTSAQKNPTAFYLCASSIGASGRLDTQYFGPGTRLTVL.

This clone was counted a few times. The chain couples TRBV30 to TRBJ1-4; weak D call: TRBD1 (5 bases). Trimming removed 4 bases at V and 1 base at J, with 10 bases between. The CDR3 consists of 14 residues. Germline CDR1 reads GTSNPN; CDR2 reads SVGIG (reference sequence). The CDR3 here is CAWTKDITNEKLFF. The CDR3 DNA is TGTGCCTGGACCAAGGACATAACTAATGAAAAACTGTTTTTT.

The rearrangement links TRBV10-3 to TRBJ2-3; TRBD2 agrees at 8 bases. Trimming removed 2 bases from V and 6 bases from J; junction bases left unmatched: 13. The CDR3 runs 17 residues. The germline V gene encodes CDR1 ENHRY and CDR2 SYGVKD. The CDR3 sequence: CAISEGLLTGGQDTQYF. As DNA, the CDR3 is TGTGCCATCAGTGAGGGCTTACTAACGGGGGGGCAGGATACGCAGTATTTT.

This clone was counted a single time. The gene calls are TRBV11-2 and TRBJ1-1, with 9 nucleotides matching TRBD1. Germline CDR1 SGHAT, CDR2 FQNNGV. Trimming at V came to 5 bases and at J to 1 base, leaving 2 bases not matched to a gene. This CDR3 has 14 residues. This chain's CDR3 is CASSTGQGNTEAFF. As DNA, the CDR3 is TGTGCCAGCAGCACGGGACAGGGGAACACTGAAGCTTTCTTT.

The V call is TRBV2, the J call TRBJ2-5; weak D call: TRBD1 (5 bases). The CDR3 is 12 amino acids. Per germline, CDR1 SNHLY and CDR2 FYNNEI. Trimming shortened V by 3 bases and J by 5 bases, and 7 bases separated the two germline ends. The CDR3 region is CASSEDIETQYF. CDR3 coding DNA: TGTGCCAGCAGTGAGGACATTGAGACCCAGTACTTC.

CDR3 sequence (DNA): TGTGCCAGCAGGGAAGGGGGAGCGGGAAACACCATATATTTT. It codes for CASREGGAGNTIYF. The rearrangement joins TRBV6-5 to TRBJ1-3; possible D gene TRBD1, 6 bases. The ends were cut back, 6 bases at V and 4 bases at J, with 13 bases in the middle. The CDR3 sequence is 14 residues long. In germline, CDR1 is MNHEY, CDR2 SVGAGI.